The 27 T cell receptor beta chains below all came from one sample that was sequenced in a study of naive and memory T cell subsets (TCRdb year 2017). Library generation was performed with UMI-ligation and nested PCR. This sample was sequenced with an Illumina MiSeq. To cover both TRBC1 and TRBC2, the beta constant-region primer consisted of an equimolar mix of two oligonucleotides. Clones were called with MiXCR by TCRdb after fastp trimmed the public reads at Q25, and only in-frame beta chains were retained. Entries are consolidated by CDR3 protein sequence, retaining the most common genes and DNA. This sample is represented by approximately 27,000 distinct CDR3 sequences; about 10% of them were singletons. The ten largest clonotypes hold more than 15% of the sample. Material: effector memory CD4+ T cells from blood. Interpreted using the paper, the cell subset or site label stands for: effector memory, CD45RA- CD27-. All receptors derive from a human donor in good health.

This clonotype was counted only a few times. V and J are TRBV10-3 and TRBJ2-2; possibly TRBD2 for D (5 bases). With 3 bases removed from V and 1 base from J, the gap between germline ends came to 9 bases. Germline assignment: CDR1 ENHRY and CDR2 SYGVKD. The length of the CDR3 is 15 residues. CDR3 DNA: TGTGCCATCAGTGAAAGACTAAAGAACACCGGGGAGCTGTTTTTT. Translated: CAISERLKNTGELFF.

This clonotype has a handful of counts. The chain joins TRBV6-1 to TRBJ2-3; TRBD2 matches 8 bases. The CDR3 spans 15 residues. Trimming cost V 10 bases and J 2 bases; bases outside gene matches: 11. Germline lookup yields CDR1 MNHNS and CDR2 SASEGT. CDR3 sequence reads: CAISGRGAATDTQYF. The CDR3 nucleotides read TGTGCCATTTCGGGGCGGGGGGCCGCCACAGATACGCAGTATTTT.

This clonotype occurred a few times. DNA for the CDR3: TGTGCCAGCAGTGGGACAGGGGTGGGGACCCAGTACTTC. Translation: CASSGTGVGTQYF. The rearrangement links TRBV27 to TRBJ2-5; 10 bases fit TRBD1. This CDR3 region has 13 residues. Unmatched junction bases numbered 4, after V lost 5 bases and J lost 7 bases. Germline V CDR1 and CDR2: MNHEY, SMNVEV (reference sequence).

This clonotype came up many times. The rearrangement links TRBV6-6 to TRBJ2-7; 10 bases agree with TRBD2. CDR3 length: 15 residues. CDR1 and CDR2 (germline): MNHNY, SVGAGI (reference sequence). The ends lost 6 bases at V and 1 base at J; junction bases unmatched: 6. CDR3 bases: TGTGCCAGCAGACCTACTAGCGGGGTTTCCTACGAGCAGTACTTC. Translating it yields CASRPTSGVSYEQYF.

This clonotype was recorded a few times. V usage is TRBV20-1 and J usage is TRBJ2-7; TRBD1 matches at 8 bases. CDR3 length: 12 residues. V shed 5 bases, J shed 3 bases, and the junction held 3 bases outside the gene matches. Germline V gene data show CDR1 as DFQATT and CDR2 as SNEGSKA (reference sequence). This chain's CDR3 is CSADGQGYEQYF. The CDR3 DNA is TGCAGTGCTGACGGACAGGGCTACGAGCAGTACTTC.

The rearrangement uses TRBV7-2 and TRBJ2-7; 9 bases are a match to TRBD2. CDR1 SGHTA and CDR2 FQGNSA come from the germline V gene. V was pared by 1 base and J by 2 bases, with 6 bases of the junction left unmatched. The CDR3 runs to 16 residues. CDR3 in DNA: TGTGCCAGCAGCTTAGGACTAGCGGCTTCTCCCTACGAGCAGTACTTC. Its translation: CASSLGLAASPYEQYF.

CDR3 loop: CASSQSGPGEQYF. CDR3 DNA: TGTGCCAGCAGCCAATCGGGGCCGGGCGAGCAGTACTTC. V gene TRBV16 combines with J gene TRBJ2-7, with D possibly TRBD1 on 5 matching bases. Germline V gives CDR1 KGHSY, CDR2 FQNENV. V lost 0 bases, J lost 6 bases, and 9 bases lay in between. This CDR3 contains 13 residues. The entire variable domain, with the rest obtained from reference TRBV16 and TRBJ2-7, is as follows: GEEVAQTPKHLVRGEGQKAKLYCAPIKGHSYVFWYQQVLKNEFKFLISFQNENVFDETGMPKERFSAKCLPNSPCSLEIQATKLEDSAVYFCASSQSGPGEQYFGPGTRLTVT.

In regard to this clonotype: Here the CDR3 omits its conserved ending phenylalanine or tryptophan, so a read error is the likely source. It is unclear where the CDR3 begins or ends on the DNA, so no DNA is shown, and the CDR3 is as TCRdb lists it. V is TRBV7-9 and J is TRBJ1-2. The germline CDR1 and CDR2 sequences are SEHNR and FQNEAQ (reference sequence). Both ends counted, the CDR3 spans 8 residues. This CDR3 reads CASSPLPS.

J is TRBJ2-4 and V is TRBV6-1; D is perhaps TRBD1 or TRBD2 (6 bases each). V was clipped by 7 bases and J by 0 bases, with 13 bases between them. The CDR3 is 15 amino acids. CDR1 is MNHNS, CDR2 SASEGT, per germline. The CDR3: CASTERGVAKNIQYF. CDR3 nucleotides: TGTGCCAGCACCGAGAGGGGGGTAGCCAAAAACATTCAGTACTTC.

The chain uses TRBV4-1 and TRBJ2-7, with D possibly TRBD1 on 5 matching bases. V was clipped by 6 bases and J by 6 bases, with 18 bases between them. This CDR3 is 14 amino acids long. Per the germline V gene, CDR1 is MGHRA and CDR2 is YSYEKL. The CDR3 sequence is CASRRARGTGEQYF. The CDR3 DNA reads as TGCGCCAGCAGACGTGCTAGGGGAACGGGCGAGCAGTACTTC.

V usage is TRBV20-1 and J usage is TRBJ1-3; D gene uncertain. V was shortened by 3 bases and J by 4 bases, with 4 bases between the two germline ends. The germline CDR1 and CDR2 sequences are DFQATT and SNEGSKA (reference sequence). CDR3 length equals 11 residues. The CDR3 sequence: CSASPGNTIYF. The CDR3 bases are TGCAGTGCTAGTCCGGGAAACACCATATATTTT.

V usage is TRBV7-9 and J usage is TRBJ2-7; D is ambiguous. This CDR3 spans 15 amino acids. The germline gives CDR1 SEHNR, CDR2 FQNEAQ (reference sequence). V was trimmed by 1 base and J by 0 bases, leaving 10 bases between them. CDR3 in amino acids: CASSLEANPSYEQYF. DNA for the CDR3: TGTGCCAGCAGCTTAGAGGCCAATCCCTCCTACGAGCAGTACTTC.

The chain employs TRBV12-3 or TRBV12-4 and TRBJ2-1; possible D gene TRBD2, 7 bases. The V gene lost 3 bases and the J gene lost 9 bases, with 24 bases spanning the gap. CDR3 length: 17 amino acids. The CDR3 reads CASSLASRGARRSEQFF. CDR3 coding DNA: TGTGCCAGCAGTTTGGCTAGCCGGGGGGCCAGGAGGAGTGAGCAGTTCTTC.

The chain combines TRBV7-6 with TRBJ2-5; weak D call: TRBD1 (6 bases). The CDR3 sequence is 14 residues long. With 2 bases removed from V and 5 bases from J, the gap between germline ends came to 12 bases. The germline CDR1 and CDR2 sequences are SGHVS and FNYEAQ. The CDR3 coding sequence is TGTGCCAGCAGCTTAAGCACAGGGTGGGAGACCCAGTACTTC. Its translation: CASSLSTGWETQYF. Based on the CDR3 plus reference TRBV7-6 and TRBJ2-5, the full variable domain is GAGVSQSPRYKVTKRGQDVALRCDPISGHVSLYWYRQALGQGPEFLTYFNYEAQQDKSGLPNDRFSAERPEGSISTLTIQRTEQRDSAMYRCASSLSTGWETQYFGPGTRLLVL.

In this sample, this clonotype turned up a few times. The chain has TRBV6-2 or TRBV6-3 and TRBJ2-6; 7 bases align to TRBD1. CDR3 length: 17 amino acids. Trimming cost V 6 bases and J 0 bases; bases outside gene matches: 8. CDR1 and CDR2 from the germline V gene are MNHEY and SVGEGT. Written as DNA, the CDR3 is TGTGCCAGCAGGCGACAGGGCTCCCACTCTGGGGCCAACGTCCTGACTTTC. This encodes CASRRQGSHSGANVLTF.

This clonotype was seen a handful of times. The V call is TRBV3-1, the J call TRBJ2-1, with D tentatively TRBD2 (6 bases). The V gene's germline CDR1 is LGHDT and CDR2 YNNKEL (reference sequence). The CDR3 is made up of 16 amino acids. The V gene lost 4 bases and the J gene lost 0 bases, with 13 bases spanning the gap. The CDR3 loop reads CASSPRLGSSYNEQFF. The DNA of the CDR3 is TGTGCCAGCAGCCCACGACTAGGGAGCTCCTACAATGAGCAGTTCTTC.

The gene calls are TRBV7-2 and TRBJ2-3; 8 bases are a match to TRBD2. V trimming: 6 bases; J trimming: 3 bases; junction bases outside the gene matches: 8. The CDR3 sequence is 15 residues long. CDR1 and CDR2 from the germline V gene are SGHTA and FQGNSA. The DNA of the CDR3 is TGTGCCAGCAGTAAGCGGGAGCTATCGACAGATACGCAGTATTTT. Translated: CASSKRELSTDTQYF.

The J gene is TRBJ2-3, the V gene TRBV4-1; unclear D gene. The CDR3 extends over 18 amino acids. Germline V lookup: CDR1 MGHRA, CDR2 YSYEKL. V lost 0 bases and J 2 bases, leaving 18 bases between the germline ends. This CDR3 reads CASSQEKVVASYTDTQYF. The CDR3 DNA reads as TGCGCCAGCAGCCAAGAAAAAGTCGTTGCCTCTTACACAGATACGCAGTATTTT.

This clonotype was seen at least ten times. The gene calls are TRBV12-3 or TRBV12-4 and TRBJ2-6, with unresolved D. V was cut by 5 bases and J by 0 bases, with 5 bases left in between. The CDR3 sequence is 14 residues long. Here the CDR3 reads CASSPRSGANVLTF. The CDR3 DNA sequence: TGTGCCAGCAGTCCCCGCTCTGGGGCCAACGTCCTGACTTTC.

V and J are TRBV12-3 or TRBV12-4 and TRBJ1-2; no definite D call. Trimming took off 4 bases at V and 5 bases at J, with 11 bases between the two ends. The CDR3 is 13 amino acids. CDR3 sequence: CASSSGLQYGYTF. The CDR3 DNA reads TGTGCCAGCAGTTCCGGACTGCAGTATGGCTACACCTTC.

The sample holds one count of this clonotype. The chain joins TRBV19 to TRBJ1-5, with TRBD1 as a possible D gene (5 bases). V lost 3 bases and J 3 bases, leaving 6 bases between the germline ends. Looked up from germline, CDR1 is LNHDA and CDR2 is SQIVND (reference sequence). The CDR3 runs to 13 residues. CDR3 sequence: CASSIRVNQPQHF. The CDR3 nucleotides read TGTGCCAGTAGTATCAGGGTCAATCAGCCCCAGCATTTT.

This clonotype was detected many times. The chain recombines TRBV7-2 with TRBJ2-7; D gene ambiguous. V lost 5 bases and J lost 5, with 13 bases in between. The CDR3 is made up of 13 amino acids. Per the germline V gene, CDR1 is SGHTA and CDR2 is FQGNSA. The CDR3 loop is CASSRGPLNEQYF. The CDR3, as DNA: TGTGCCAGCAGCCGTGGCCCCCTCAACGAGCAGTACTTC. The full variable domain, rest sourced from reference TRBV7-2 and TRBJ2-7, is GAGVSQSPSNKVTEKGKDVELRCDPISGHTALYWYRQSLGQGLEFLIYFQGNSAPDKSGLPSDRFSAERTGGSVSTLTIQRTQQEDSAVYLCASSRGPLNEQYFGPGTRLTVT.

This clonotype was seen more than once but under ten times. The V call is TRBV20-1, the J call TRBJ2-3; unclear D gene. The germline V gene has CDR1 DFQATT and CDR2 SNEGSKA (reference sequence). V lost 3 bases and J lost 2, with 18 bases in between. This CDR3 is built from 16 residues. CDR3 coding DNA: TGCAGTGCTAGTCCCTCGACGGTCAGTCACACAGATACGCAGTATTTT. This encodes CSASPSTVSHTDTQYF.

V gene TRBV4-2 combines with J gene TRBJ2-3; tentative D call: TRBD1 (6 bases). The germline V gene has CDR1 LGHNA and CDR2 YNFKEQ. The CDR3 is made up of 16 amino acids. The V gene lost 0 bases and the J gene lost 5 bases, with 15 bases spanning the gap. CDR3 DNA: TGTGCCAGCAGCCAAGAGGGGGACAAGAGAGGAGATACGCAGTATTTT. This sequence encodes CASSQEGDKRGDTQYF.

Ten or more counts support this clonotype. This CDR3 reads CASSPFPRGKSTDTQYF. The CDR3 nucleotides are TGTGCCAGCAGCCCCTTTCCACGGGGGAAGAGCACAGATACGCAGTATTTT. The V call is TRBV7-3, the J call TRBJ2-3, with D perhaps matching TRBD2 (6 bases). Per the germline V gene, CDR1 is SGHTA and CDR2 is FQGTGA. The CDR3 consists of 17 residues. Trimming cost V 5 bases and J 0 bases, with 18 bases left between them.

This chain joins TRBV7-2 and TRBJ2-2; either TRBD1 or TRBD2 may fit D (5 bases each). Germline CDR1 SGHTA, CDR2 FQGNSA. V gave up 2 bases and J gave up 6 bases, with 19 bases separating them. The CDR3 consists of 17 residues. The CDR3, as DNA: TGTGCCAGCAGCTTAAGGGGCTCAATAGGGAGTGCCGGGGAGCTGTTTTTT. It specifies CASSLRGSIGSAGELFF.

In this sample, this clonotype turned up a few times. The J gene is TRBJ1-3, the V gene TRBV12-3 or TRBV12-4; 7 bases map to TRBD1. V lost 2 bases and J lost 3; bases outside the gene matches: 7. This CDR3 contains 16 residues. CDR3 amino acids: CASSLNTGAGGNTIYF. The CDR3 DNA reads as TGTGCCAGCAGTTTAAATACAGGGGCCGGTGGAAACACCATATATTTT.